The sequence of this T cell receptor (beta chain) was determined in a study of blood T cell repertoires in COVID-19. Overall study context: The study drew acute and convalescent COVID-19 samples from the United States, Italy and Spain. Sources were T cells, B-cell-depleted T cells, or PBMCs; the material itself was cDNA or gDNA.

Per the authors' pipeline: Amplification of reference gene primers provided the estimated nucleated cell counts. Method: immunoSEQ multiplex PCR; TCRdb's copy keeps in-frame clones and lacks some. V, J and clone size are those of that table, while D and trimming were read from the DNA. The table has hundreds of thousands of clones, roughly 85% seen once. CDR1 is MNHNS and CDR2 is SASEGT in the germline V gene. The CDR3 has 16 amino acids. The ends lost 3 bases at V and 7 bases at J; junction bases unmatched: 11. The rearrangement uses TRBV6-1 and TRBJ1-5, with 8 bases fitting TRBD1. The origin of this receptor is a woman between 25 and 40 years old with active or convalescent COVID-19. The specimen sequenced was peripheral blood. For the CDR3, the DNA is TGTGCCAGCAGTGACTTTCCAGGGGGCGCCGGGCAGCCCCAGCATTTT. It encodes CASSDFPGGAGQPQHF.